Below are 22 T cell receptor beta chains sequenced from a single sample in a study of T cell responses to AZD1222 COVID-19 vaccine. Clones were read by immunoSEQ multiplex PCR, and TCRdb kept only the in-frame ones, dropping some. The sample lists 95,000 to 150,000 clones; about 85% were seen once. The material was peripheral blood, obtained 28 days after the second AZD1222 dose. Receptors were obtained from an adult who received the AZD1222 COVID-19 vaccine.

The chain links TRBV11-2 to TRBJ2-1, with D hard to call. V was cut by 3 bases and J by 4 bases, with 10 bases left in between. The germline gives CDR1 SGHAT, CDR2 FQNNGV. This CDR3 contains 14 residues. The CDR3 loop reads CASSFLYRYNEQFF. The CDR3 DNA follows: TGTGCCAGCAGCTTTTTGTACAGATACAATGAGCAGTTCTTC. The variable domain in full, completed from reference TRBV11-2 and TRBJ2-1, reads EAGVAQSPRYKIIEKRQSVAFWCNPISGHATLYWYQQILGQGPKLLIQFQNNGVVDDSQLPKDRFSAERLKGVDSTLKIQPAKLEDSAVYLCASSFLYRYNEQFFGPGTRLTVL.

The chain joins TRBV3-1 (or the pseudogene TRBV3-2) to TRBJ1-1; D not resolved. The V gene lost 5 bases and the J gene lost 4 bases, with 11 bases spanning the gap. The germline gives CDR1 LGHDT, CDR2 YNNKEL (reference sequence). There are 13 residues in the CDR3. The CDR3 DNA reads TGTGCCAGCAGCTTGGTGAGGCTCACTGAAGCTTTCTTT. Translating it yields CASSLVRLTEAFF.

The chain is built from TRBV7-3 and TRBJ1-1; D may be TRBD1 (5 bases). Germline assignment: CDR1 SGHTA and CDR2 FQGTGA. The length of the CDR3 is 12 residues. The V gene lost 4 bases and the J gene lost 6 bases, with 9 bases spanning the gap. CDR3 sequence: CASSSPGAEAFF. CDR3 DNA sequence: TGTGCCAGCAGCTCCCCGGGGGCTGAAGCTTTCTTT.

In its sample, this clone was seen once. The gene calls are TRBV6-5 and TRBJ1-2; D unresolved. This CDR3 comprises 15 residues. V lost 8 bases, J lost 6 bases, and 22 bases lay in between. Germline CDR1 is MNHEY and CDR2 is SVGAGI. The CDR3 DNA is TGTGCCAGCCGAGGAATCCTTAGGGCCGGGGATGGCTACACCTTC. It translates to CASRGILRAGDGYTF.

This chain uses TRBV29-1 with TRBJ2-1; D is uncertain. V dropped 4 bases and J dropped 4 bases, with 8 bases sitting between them. This CDR3 comprises 12 residues. From germline, CDR1 is SQVTM and CDR2 ANQGSEA. CDR3 in DNA: TGCAGCGTTGCCCCCGTGTACAATGAGCAGTTCTTC. As protein: CSVAPVYNEQFF.

The V and J genes are TRBV3-1 (or the pseudogene TRBV3-2) and TRBJ2-3; 7 positions match TRBD2. J was trimmed by 2 bases and V by 1 base; bases with no gene match: 3. In germline, CDR1 is LGHDT, CDR2 YNNKEL (reference sequence). This CDR3 has 15 amino acids. The DNA for the CDR3 is TGTGCCAGCAGCCAAGGGAGCGGGGACACAGATACGCAGTATTTT. This sequence encodes CASSQGSGDTDTQYF.

CDR3 sequence: CASSLTGETQYF. The CDR3 DNA reads as TGTGCCAGCAGCCTGACTGGGGAGACCCAGTACTTC. The rearrangement joins TRBV28 to TRBJ2-5; D is unresolved. This CDR3 contains 12 residues. The V end was cut by 6 bases, the J end by 5 bases, with 10 bases between. CDR1 and CDR2 from the germline V gene are MDHEN and SYDVKM.

The chain joins TRBV5-1 to TRBJ2-7; no firm D call. The CDR3 extends over 14 amino acids. The germline V gene has CDR1 SGHRS and CDR2 YFSETQ. Trimming took off 0 bases at V and 0 bases at J, with 7 bases between the two ends. The CDR3 DNA sequence: TGCGCCAGCAGCTTGGTTGCCGGCTCCTACGAGCAGTACTTC. It specifies CASSLVAGSYEQYF.

Regarding this clone: This sample also contains other DNA sequences that code for the same CDR3. The chain combines TRBV18 with TRBJ1-5, with TRBD1 identical over 10 bases. Germline CDR1 is KGHSH and CDR2 is LQKENI. The CDR3 spans 13 residues. The trim removed 6 bases at V and 5 bases at J, leaving 1 base unmatched. The DNA of the CDR3 is TGTGCCAGCTCTGGACAGGGGGATCAGCCCCAGCATTTT. Translated, it gives CASSGQGDQPQHF.

The chain joins TRBV11-3 to TRBJ2-3; tentative D call: TRBD2 (5 bases). In germline, CDR1 is SGHNT, CDR2 YENEEA. Deletions cut 5 bases from V and 8 bases from J, with 14 bases between. The CDR3 contains 13 residues. The CDR3 reads CASSAVTSGTQYF. CDR3 in DNA: TGTGCCAGCAGCGCCGTTACTAGTGGTACGCAGTATTTT.

V is TRBV9 and J is TRBJ2-1; D remains ambiguous. V was pared by 4 bases and J by 3 bases, with 8 bases between. CDR1 is SGDLS and CDR2 is YYNGEE in the germline V gene. The CDR3 loop spans 13 amino acids. CDR3 amino acids: CASSPHIYNEQFF. The CDR3 DNA sequence: TGTGCCAGCAGCCCTCATATCTACAATGAGCAGTTCTTC.

V usage is TRBV6-5 and J usage is TRBJ2-5; D is ambiguous. Germline V gene data show CDR1 as MNHEY and CDR2 as SVGAGI. The ends were cut back, 4 bases at V and 5 bases at J, with 8 bases in the middle. CDR3 length equals 12 residues. The CDR3 sequence: CASSSLTETQYF. Here the CDR3 DNA reads TGTGCCAGCAGTTCTTTAACCGAGACCCAGTACTTC.

The chain is built from TRBV3-1 (or the pseudogene TRBV3-2) and TRBJ1-2, with TRBD1 identical over 8 bases. The V segment lost 4 bases and the J segment 8 bases; nucleotides outside the gene matches: 12. CDR3 size: 15 residues. The germline CDR1 and CDR2 sequences are LGHDT and YNNKEL (reference sequence). For the CDR3, the DNA is TGTGCCAGCAGCCCACGTACAGGGGGAGGACACGGCTACACCTTC. As protein: CASSPRTGGGHGYTF.

This chain uses TRBV10-1 with TRBJ2-1, with 13 positions matching TRBD2. The length of the CDR3 is 21 residues. The J segment lost 2 bases and the V segment lost 0 bases, leaving 13 bases of the junction unmatched. The germline V gene encodes CDR1 WNHNN and CDR2 SYGVQD (reference sequence). Here the CDR3 DNA reads TGCGCCAGCAGTGAGTCGTCTCGACTAGCGGGGGGCCCCCGTACCTACAATGAGCAGTTCTTC. Translating gives CASSESSRLAGGPRTYNEQFF.

The gene calls are TRBV19 and TRBJ1-6, with D possibly being TRBD1 (5 bases). The ends were cut back, 3 bases at V and 7 bases at J, with 13 bases in the middle. This CDR3 contains 15 residues. Germline V gene sequence: CDR1 LNHDA, CDR2 SQIVND (reference sequence). CDR3 residues: CASSIRQGSNSPLHF. CDR3 sequence (DNA): TGTGCCAGTAGTATCCGGCAGGGCTCCAATTCACCCCTCCACTTT.

The chain uses TRBV9 and TRBJ1-4; TRBD1 is a possible D gene (5 bases). The CDR3 runs 15 residues. V lost 0 bases to trimming and J lost 7 bases, with 13 bases between them. CDR1 SGDLS and CDR2 YYNGEE come from the germline V gene. The CDR3 nucleotides are TGTGCCAGCAGCGTAGCTCGGGGCAGTGGTGAAAAACTGTTTTTT. It is translated as CASSVARGSGEKLFF.

The V gene is TRBV11-2, the J gene TRBJ1-3, with D uncertain. This CDR3 contains 11 residues. In germline, CDR1 is SGHAT, CDR2 FQNNGV. The ends were cut back, 1 base at V and 8 bases at J, with 3 bases in the middle. CDR3 residues: CASSLGDTIYF. CDR3 nucleotide sequence: TGTGCCAGCAGCTTAGGGGACACCATATATTTT.

The chain combines TRBV7-9 with TRBJ2-7, with 8 bases lining up with TRBD1. This CDR3 has 15 amino acids. CDR1 and CDR2 from the germline V gene are SEHNR and FQNEAQ (reference sequence). With 5 bases clipped from V and 2 bases from J, the junction kept 8 bases outside the gene matches. CDR3 nucleotide sequence: TGTGCCAGCAGCGCGTGGGACAGGCAAGCCTACGAGCAGTACTTC. As protein: CASSAWDRQAYEQYF.

The CDR3 sequence is CASSYRTGGPEAFF. The DNA for the CDR3 is TGTGCCAGCAGCTATAGGACAGGGGGTCCTGAAGCTTTCTTT. The J gene is TRBJ1-1, the V gene TRBV27; 10 nucleotides align to TRBD1. J was trimmed by 6 bases and V by 6 bases; bases with no gene match: 7. The CDR3 sequence is 14 residues long. The V gene's germline CDR1 is MNHEY and CDR2 SMNVEV (reference sequence).

The rearrangement uses TRBV7-9 and TRBJ1-1, with D possibly TRBD1 on 6 matching bases. V lost 7 bases and J 2 bases, leaving 17 bases between the germline ends. The CDR3 consists of 15 residues. Germline loops: CDR1 SEHNR, CDR2 FQNEAQ (reference sequence). The CDR3 loop is CASNPPGTHNTEAFF. DNA for the CDR3: TGTGCCAGCAACCCCCCCGGGACACATAACACTGAAGCTTTCTTT.

The chain links TRBV27 to TRBJ1-2, with 9 positions matching TRBD1. The CDR3 contains 15 residues. Germline V CDR1 and CDR2: MNHEY, SMNVEV (reference sequence). Trimming at V came to 5 bases and at J to 7 bases, leaving 11 bases not matched to a gene. This CDR3 is CASSQPGQGMPGYTF. For the CDR3, the DNA is TGTGCCAGCAGTCAACCGGGACAGGGTATGCCTGGCTACACCTTC.

The J gene is TRBJ1-5, the V gene TRBV11-2; the D gene is possibly TRBD1 (5 bases). Per the germline V gene, CDR1 is SGHAT and CDR2 is FQNNGV. The CDR3 contains 13 residues. Trimming shortened V by 5 bases and J by 3 bases, and 8 bases separated the two germline ends. CDR3 residues: CASSRGYNQPQHF. The DNA for the CDR3 is TGTGCCAGCAGCCGGGGGTACAATCAGCCCCAGCATTTT.